The clone carrying this T cell receptor (beta chain) was found many times. Time point noted: after neoadjuvant nivolumab, at surgical resection. Patients had HPV-negative, locally advanced oral cavity squamous cell carcinoma. From germline, CDR1 is MDHEN and CDR2 SYDVKM. This CDR3 comprises 18 residues. V lost 2 bases and J 4 bases, leaving 23 bases between the germline ends. This entry belongs to a study of neoadjuvant anti-PD-1 for oral cavity cancer. Study context: Most patients had three to four biweekly doses of 3 mg/kg nivolumab before resection. Patients without progression received a fourth nivolumab dose around day 43, then surgical resection on days 50-56.

Sequenced by immunoSEQ multiplex PCR; TCRdb stores in-frame clones only, minus some. The data contain roughly 20,000 clones, under 45% of them seen just once; the ten biggest clones take up roughly 37%. The V call is TRBV28, the J call TRBJ1-2; tentative D call: TRBD1 (5 bases). The TCR originated in a person aged 35-80 years with oral cavity squamous cell carcinoma. The sample consisted of tumor tissue, taken after nivolumab (anti-PD-1) treatment. CDR3 nucleotide sequence: TGTGCCAGCAGTTTAATAAGGGGACCGCACGGATTTACCTATGGCTACACCTTC. Translating gives CASSLIRGPHGFTYGYTF.